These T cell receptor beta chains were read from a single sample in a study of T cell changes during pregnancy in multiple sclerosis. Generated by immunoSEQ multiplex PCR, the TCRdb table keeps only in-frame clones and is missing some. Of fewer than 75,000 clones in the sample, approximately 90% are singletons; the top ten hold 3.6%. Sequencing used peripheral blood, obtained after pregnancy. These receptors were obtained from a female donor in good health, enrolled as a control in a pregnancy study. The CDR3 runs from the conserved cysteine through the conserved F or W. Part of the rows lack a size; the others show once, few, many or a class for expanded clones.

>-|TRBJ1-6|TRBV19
CASSIRQGTVDSPLHF
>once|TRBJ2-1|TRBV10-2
CASNPSSGRNNEQFF
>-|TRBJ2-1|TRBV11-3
CASSLGLAGSNEQFF
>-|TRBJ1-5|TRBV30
CAWSLESWQPQHF
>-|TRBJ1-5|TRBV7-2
CASSRDRDQPQHF
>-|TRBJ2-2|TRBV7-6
CASSPVETGDTGELFF
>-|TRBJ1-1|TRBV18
CASSPVRGQVRTEAFF
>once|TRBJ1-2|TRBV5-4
CASSIDTYGYTF
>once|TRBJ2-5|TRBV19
CASSMGAQETQYF
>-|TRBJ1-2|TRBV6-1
CASLSWGGNYGYTF
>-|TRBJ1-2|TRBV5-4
CASSPGGDSSHGYGYTF
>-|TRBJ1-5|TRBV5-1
CASSLRTGGDQPQHF
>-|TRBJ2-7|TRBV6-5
CASSRNRAFYEQYF
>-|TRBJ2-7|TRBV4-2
CASSHRAGLLYEQYF
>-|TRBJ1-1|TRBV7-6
CASSLGGPLVNTEAFF
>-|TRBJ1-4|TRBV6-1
CASSGGGRSSGNEKLFF
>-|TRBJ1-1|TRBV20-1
CSATVAGGAFF
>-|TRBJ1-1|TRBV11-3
CASSPRGSTEAFF
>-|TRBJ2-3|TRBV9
CASSVTGGTSTDTQYF
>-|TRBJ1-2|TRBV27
CASWGLNYGYTF
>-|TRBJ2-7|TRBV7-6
CASSPQSGQAYEQYF
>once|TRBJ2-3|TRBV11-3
CASSLGRGFTDTQYF
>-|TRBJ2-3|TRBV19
CASSIDPAGGPLVDTQYF
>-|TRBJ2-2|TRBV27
CASSLSRTSGLYGGELFF
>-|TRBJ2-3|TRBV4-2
CASSQLLAGGPSTDTQYF
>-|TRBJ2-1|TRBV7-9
CASSFVGSEQFF
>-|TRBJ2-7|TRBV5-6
CASSQEQGVFYEQYF
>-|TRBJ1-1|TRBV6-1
CASSEGQGTEAFF
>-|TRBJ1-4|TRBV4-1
CASSQFQGVATNEKLFF
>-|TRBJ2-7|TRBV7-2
CASSLVGHSYEQYF
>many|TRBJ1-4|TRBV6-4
CASSLSMGSPNEKLFF
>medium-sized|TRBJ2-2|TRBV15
CATRSGGRALGELFF
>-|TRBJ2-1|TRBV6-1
CASSDGRGDSLFF
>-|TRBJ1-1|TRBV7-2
CASSPWPRQNTEAFF
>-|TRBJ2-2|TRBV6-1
CASSSGILTGELFF
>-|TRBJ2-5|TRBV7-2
CASSLGGGLRETQYF
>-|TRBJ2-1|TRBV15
CATSRATGNVFNEQFF
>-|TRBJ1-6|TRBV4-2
CASSMTGPNSPLHF
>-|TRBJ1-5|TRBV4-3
CASSAGTSNQPQHF
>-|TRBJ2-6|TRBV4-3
CASSQVDRGLSPGANVLTF
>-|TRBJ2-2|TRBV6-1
CASSDRTSNTGELFF
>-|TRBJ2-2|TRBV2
CASSEDWRDRGISGELFF
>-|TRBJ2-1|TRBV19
CASSAQGGTYNEQFF
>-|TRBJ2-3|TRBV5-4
CASSSTSGSKTDTQYF
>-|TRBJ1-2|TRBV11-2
CASSYDTNYGYTF
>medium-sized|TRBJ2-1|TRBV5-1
CASSLFASGGAGDEQFF
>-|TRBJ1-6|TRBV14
CASSQVTWNSPLHF
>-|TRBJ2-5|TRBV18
CASSAKHLETQYF
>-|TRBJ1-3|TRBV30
CAWRRGQSSGNTIYF